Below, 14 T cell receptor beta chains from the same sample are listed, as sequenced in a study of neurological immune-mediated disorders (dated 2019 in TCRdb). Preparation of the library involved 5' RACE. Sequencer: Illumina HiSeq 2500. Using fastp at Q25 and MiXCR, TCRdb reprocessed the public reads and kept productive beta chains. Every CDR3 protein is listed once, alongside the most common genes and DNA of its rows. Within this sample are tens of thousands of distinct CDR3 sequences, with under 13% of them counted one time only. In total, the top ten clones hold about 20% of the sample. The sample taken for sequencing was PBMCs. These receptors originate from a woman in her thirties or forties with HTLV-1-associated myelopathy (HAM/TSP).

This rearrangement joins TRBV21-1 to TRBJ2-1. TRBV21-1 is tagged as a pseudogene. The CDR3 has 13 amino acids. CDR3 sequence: CASSKARVHEQFF. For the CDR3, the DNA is TGTGCCAGCAGCAAAGCGCGCGTCCATGAGCAGTTCTTC.

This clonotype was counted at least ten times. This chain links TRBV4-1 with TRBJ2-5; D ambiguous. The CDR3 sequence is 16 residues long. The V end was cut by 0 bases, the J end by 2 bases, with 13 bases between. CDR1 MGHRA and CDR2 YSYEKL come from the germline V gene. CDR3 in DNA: TGCGCCAGCAGCCAAGAAGGTCGGGCGTTACAAGAGACCCAGTACTTC. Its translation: CASSQEGRALQETQYF.

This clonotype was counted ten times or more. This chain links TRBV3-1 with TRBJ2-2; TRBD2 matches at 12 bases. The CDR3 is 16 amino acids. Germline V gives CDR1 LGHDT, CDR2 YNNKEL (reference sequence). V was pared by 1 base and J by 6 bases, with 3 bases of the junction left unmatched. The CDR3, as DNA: TGTGCCAGCAGCCAAGTAGGGACTAGCGGGTCCGGGGAGCTGTTTTTT. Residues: CASSQVGTSGSGELFF. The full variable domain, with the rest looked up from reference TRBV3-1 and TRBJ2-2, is DTAVSQTPKYLVTQMGNDKSIKCEQNLGHDTMYWYKQDSKKFLKIMFSYNNKELIINETVPNRFSPKSPDKAHLNLHINSLELGDSAVYFCASSQVGTSGSGELFFGEGSRLTVL.

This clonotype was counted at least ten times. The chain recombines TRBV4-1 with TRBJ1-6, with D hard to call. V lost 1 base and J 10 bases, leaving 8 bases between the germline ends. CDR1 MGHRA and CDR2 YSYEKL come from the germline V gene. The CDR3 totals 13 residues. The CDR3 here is CASSQVPRSPLHF. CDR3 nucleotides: TGCGCCAGCAGCCAAGTACCTAGATCACCCCTCCACTTT.

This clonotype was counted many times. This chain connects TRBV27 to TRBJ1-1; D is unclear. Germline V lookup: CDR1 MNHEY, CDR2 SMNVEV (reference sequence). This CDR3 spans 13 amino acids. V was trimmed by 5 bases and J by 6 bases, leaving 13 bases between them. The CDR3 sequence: CASSRRAGSEAFF. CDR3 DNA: TGTGCCAGCAGTCGGAGGGCGGGGTCTGAAGCTTTCTTT.

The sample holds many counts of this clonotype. CDR3 loop: CASSQPSGTAMNTEAFF. CDR3 nucleotides: TGTGCCAGCAGCCAACCCTCCGGGACAGCGATGAACACTGAAGCTTTCTTT. The V call is TRBV4-2, the J call TRBJ1-1; 7 bases line up with TRBD1. V was clipped by 2 bases and J by 0 bases; unmatched bases: 9. The CDR3 is 17 residues long. Germline V gives CDR1 LGHNA, CDR2 YNFKEQ.

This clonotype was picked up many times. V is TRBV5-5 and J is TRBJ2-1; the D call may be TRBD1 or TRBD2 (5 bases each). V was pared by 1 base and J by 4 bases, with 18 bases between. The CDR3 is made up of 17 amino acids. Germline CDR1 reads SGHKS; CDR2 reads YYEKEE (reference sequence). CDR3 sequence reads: CASSLYPGRPIYNEQFF. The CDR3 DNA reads TGTGCCAGCAGCTTGTATCCGGGGCGGCCGATTTACAATGAGCAGTTCTTC.

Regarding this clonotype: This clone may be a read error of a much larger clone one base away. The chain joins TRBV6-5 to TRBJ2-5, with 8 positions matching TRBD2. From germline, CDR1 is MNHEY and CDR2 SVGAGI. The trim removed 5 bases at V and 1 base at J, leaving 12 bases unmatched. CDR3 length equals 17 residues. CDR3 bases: TGTGCCAGCAGTCCTCACGGGGGGGACAACTCCCAAGAGACCCAGTACTTC. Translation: CASSPHGGDNSQETQYF.

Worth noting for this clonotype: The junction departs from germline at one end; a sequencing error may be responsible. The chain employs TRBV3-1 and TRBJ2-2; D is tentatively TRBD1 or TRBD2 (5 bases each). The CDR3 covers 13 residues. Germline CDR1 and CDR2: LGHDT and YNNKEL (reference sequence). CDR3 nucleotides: TGTGCCAGCAGCCAACGGGGTACCGGGGCGCTGTTTTTT. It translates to CASSQRGTGALFF.

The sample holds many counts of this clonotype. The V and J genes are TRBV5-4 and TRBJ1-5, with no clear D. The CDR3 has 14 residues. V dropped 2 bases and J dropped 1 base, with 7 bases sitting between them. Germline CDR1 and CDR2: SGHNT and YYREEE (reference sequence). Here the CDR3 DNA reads TGTGCCAGCAGCTTCTCCGGAAGCAATCAGCCCCAGCATTTT. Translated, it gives CASSFSGSNQPQHF.

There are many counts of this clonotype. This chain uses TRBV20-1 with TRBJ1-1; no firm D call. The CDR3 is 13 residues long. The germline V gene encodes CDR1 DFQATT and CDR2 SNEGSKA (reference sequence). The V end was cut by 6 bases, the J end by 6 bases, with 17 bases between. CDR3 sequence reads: CSARTSMVPEAFF. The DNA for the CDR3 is TGCAGTGCGCGCACCTCGATGGTCCCTGAAGCTTTCTTT.

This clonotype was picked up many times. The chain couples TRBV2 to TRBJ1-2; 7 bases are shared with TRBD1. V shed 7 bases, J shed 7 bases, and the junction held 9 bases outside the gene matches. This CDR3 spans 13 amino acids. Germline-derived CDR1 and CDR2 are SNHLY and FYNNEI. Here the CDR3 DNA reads TGTGCCAGCACGCTCGGGACAGTAGCTGGCTACACCTTC. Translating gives CASTLGTVAGYTF. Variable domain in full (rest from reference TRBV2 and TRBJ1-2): EPEVTQTPSHQVTQMGQEVILRCVPISNHLYFYWYRQILGQKVEFLVSFYNNEISEKSEIFDDQFSVERPDGSNFTLKIRSTKLEDSAMYFCASTLGTVAGYTFGSGTRLTVV.

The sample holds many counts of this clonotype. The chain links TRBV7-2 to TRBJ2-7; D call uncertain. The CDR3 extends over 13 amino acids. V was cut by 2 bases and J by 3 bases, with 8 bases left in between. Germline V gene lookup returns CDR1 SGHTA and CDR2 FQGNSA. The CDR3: CASSLYRLYEQYF. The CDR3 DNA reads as TGTGCCAGCAGCTTATATCGACTCTACGAGCAGTACTTC.

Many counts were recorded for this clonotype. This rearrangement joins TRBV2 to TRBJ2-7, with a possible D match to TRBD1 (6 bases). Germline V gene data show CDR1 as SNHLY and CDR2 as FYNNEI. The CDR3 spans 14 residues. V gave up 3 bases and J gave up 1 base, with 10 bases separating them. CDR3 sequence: CASSEDSNSYEQYF. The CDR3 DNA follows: TGTGCCAGCAGTGAGGACAGTAATTCCTACGAGCAGTACTTC.